Below are 9 T cell receptor beta chains sequenced from a single sample in a study of identical twins. TCRdb redid the calling of the 5' RACE reads with MiXCR, one entry per CDR3 protein. The repertoire holds about 1.7 million distinct CDR3 sequences, with about 32% as singletons. The sequenced material came from cord blood. All receptors derive from a newborn girl in good health.

The chain combines TRBV28 with TRBJ1-5, with a possible D match to TRBD1 (5 bases). The CDR3 runs 16 residues. With 5 bases removed from V and 0 bases from J, the gap between germline ends came to 14 bases. Germline CDR1 and CDR2: MDHEN and SYDVKM. The CDR3 reads CASSNPTGYSNQPQHF. In nucleotides, the CDR3 is TGTGCCAGCAGTAACCCAACAGGTTATAGCAATCAGCCCCAGCATTTT. Supplemented by reference TRBV28 and TRBJ1-5, the full variable domain reads DVKVTQSSRYLVKRTGEKVFLECVQDMDHENMFWYRQDPGLGLRLIYFSYDVKMKEKGDIPEGYSVSREKKERFSLILESASTNQTSMYLCASSNPTGYSNQPQHFGDGTRLSIL.

CDR3 protein: CASSLWVAGGPRNEQFF. CDR3 nucleotide sequence: TGTGCCAGCAGTTTATGGGTAGCGGGAGGGCCACGAAATGAGCAGTTCTTC. This sequence joins TRBV28 and TRBJ2-1; 11 nucleotides line up with TRBD2. The V gene end was trimmed by 0 bases and the J gene end by 7 bases; junction bases not matched to a gene: 8. This CDR3 has 17 amino acids. Germline assignment: CDR1 MDHEN and CDR2 SYDVKM.

This chain connects TRBV28 to TRBJ2-7, with 9 bases fitting TRBD2. V shed 5 bases, J shed 7 bases, and the junction held 12 bases outside the gene matches. Per germline, CDR1 MDHEN and CDR2 SYDVKM. There are 15 residues in the CDR3. The CDR3 region has the DNA TGTGCCAGCAGTGGGGAGCGGGAGGCCCAGGGAGAGCAGTACTTC. It encodes CASSGEREAQGEQYF.

CDR3 sequence (DNA): TGTGCCAGCAGCCAGGTAGCGGGGGGCCCTAGCACAGATACGCAGTATTTT. Translating it yields CASSQVAGGPSTDTQYF. This chain connects TRBV4-2 to TRBJ2-3; 10 nucleotides align to TRBD2. CDR1 is LGHNA, CDR2 YNFKEQ, per germline. The length of the CDR3 is 17 residues. J gave up 0 bases and V 3 bases, and 6 bases lay outside the gene matches.

This chain joins TRBV14 and TRBJ2-2; D perhaps matches TRBD1 (6 bases). With 0 bases removed from V and 2 bases from J, the gap between germline ends came to 10 bases. Germline V gene lookup returns CDR1 SGHDN and CDR2 FVKESK. The CDR3 covers 16 residues. Here the CDR3 DNA reads TGTGCCAGCAGCCAAGAGACAGGAGGTAACACCGGGGAGCTGTTTTTT. Its protein is CASSQETGGNTGELFF.

In its sample, this clonotype was seen many times. V is TRBV5-1 and J is TRBJ1-6, with D possibly matching TRBD1 (6 bases). Germline V gene data show CDR1 as SGHRS and CDR2 as YFSETQ. The CDR3 has 13 amino acids. V was trimmed by 4 bases and J by 7 bases, leaving 9 bases between them. CDR3 coding DNA: TGCGCCAGCAGCCCGGGACAAAATTCACCCCTCCACTTT. It specifies CASSPGQNSPLHF.

This clonotype has more than one count but fewer than ten. The J gene is TRBJ2-1, the V gene TRBV29-1, with TRBD2 matching over 16 bases. From germline, CDR1 is SQVTM and CDR2 ANQGSEA. The CDR3 has 18 amino acids. V shed 4 bases, J shed 8 bases, and the junction held 14 bases outside the gene matches. CDR3 region: CSVVGGTSGRAGPYEQFF. The CDR3, as DNA: TGCAGCGTTGTGGGGGGGACTAGCGGGAGGGCCGGGCCCTATGAGCAGTTCTTC.

J is TRBJ2-1 and V is TRBV29-1, with 10 positions matching TRBD2. The germline V gene has CDR1 SQVTM and CDR2 ANQGSEA. Losses at the gene ends were 1 base for V and 12 bases for J; bases not matched to a gene: 9. The CDR3 is 14 amino acids. The CDR3 loop reads CSVEVPSGGRGQFF. The CDR3 DNA follows: TGCAGCGTTGAAGTCCCTAGCGGGGGACGGGGGCAGTTCTTC.

The V gene is TRBV25-1, the J gene TRBJ1-3; D not certain. CDR3 length equals 16 residues. Trimming cost V 4 bases and J 0 bases, with 13 bases left between them. Germline-derived CDR1 and CDR2 are MGHDK and SYGVNS. This CDR3 is CASSALPPSSGNTIYF. The CDR3 DNA is TGTGCCAGCAGTGCTCTCCCCCCGAGCTCTGGAAACACCATATATTTT.